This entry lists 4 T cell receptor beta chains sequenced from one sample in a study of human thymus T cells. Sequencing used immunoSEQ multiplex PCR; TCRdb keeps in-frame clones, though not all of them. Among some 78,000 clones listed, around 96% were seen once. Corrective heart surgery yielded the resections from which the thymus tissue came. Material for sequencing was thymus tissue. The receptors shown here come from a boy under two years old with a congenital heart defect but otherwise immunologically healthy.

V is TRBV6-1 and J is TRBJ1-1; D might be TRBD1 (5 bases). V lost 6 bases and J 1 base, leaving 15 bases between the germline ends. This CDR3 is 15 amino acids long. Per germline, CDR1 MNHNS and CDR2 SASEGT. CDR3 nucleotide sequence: TGTGCCAGCAGGGATGCCCAGGGTCAGAACACTGAAGCTTTCTTT. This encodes CASRDAQGQNTEAFF.

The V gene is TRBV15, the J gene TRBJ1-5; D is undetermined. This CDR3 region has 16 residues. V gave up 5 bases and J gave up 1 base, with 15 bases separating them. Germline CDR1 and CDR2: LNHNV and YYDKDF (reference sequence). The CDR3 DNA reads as TGTGCCACCAGCGGAAGAGGAAGAGAGAGCAATCAGCCCCAGCATTTT. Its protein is CATSGRGRESNQPQHF.

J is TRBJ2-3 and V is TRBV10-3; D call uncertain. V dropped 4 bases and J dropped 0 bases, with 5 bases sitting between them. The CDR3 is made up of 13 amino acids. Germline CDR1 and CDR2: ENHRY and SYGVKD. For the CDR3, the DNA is TGTGCCATCAGTGGCGGCAGCACAGATACGCAGTATTTT. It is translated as CAISGGSTDTQYF.

CDR3 nucleotide sequence: TGTGCCAGCAGCTCGTCCGGGGGCTACAATGAGCAGTTCTTC. It specifies CASSSSGGYNEQFF. This rearrangement joins TRBV5-6 to TRBJ2-1, with D possibly being TRBD2 (6 bases). CDR1 SGHDT and CDR2 YYEEEE come from the germline V gene. The CDR3 contains 14 residues. Trimming pared 3 bases from V and 3 bases from J, leaving 10 bases between.